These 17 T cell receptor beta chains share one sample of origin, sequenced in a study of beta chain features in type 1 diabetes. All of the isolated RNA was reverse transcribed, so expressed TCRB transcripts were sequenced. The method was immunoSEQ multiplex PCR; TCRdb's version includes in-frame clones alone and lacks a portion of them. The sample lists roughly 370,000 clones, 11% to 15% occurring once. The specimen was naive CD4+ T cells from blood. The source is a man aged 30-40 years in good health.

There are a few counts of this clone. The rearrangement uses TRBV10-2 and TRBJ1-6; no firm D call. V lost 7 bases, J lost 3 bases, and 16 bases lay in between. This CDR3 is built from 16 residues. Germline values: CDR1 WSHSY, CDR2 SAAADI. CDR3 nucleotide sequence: TGCGCCAGCAATGAAGGTCCAGGCGGCTATAATTCACCCCTCCACTTT. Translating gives CASNEGPGGYNSPLHF.

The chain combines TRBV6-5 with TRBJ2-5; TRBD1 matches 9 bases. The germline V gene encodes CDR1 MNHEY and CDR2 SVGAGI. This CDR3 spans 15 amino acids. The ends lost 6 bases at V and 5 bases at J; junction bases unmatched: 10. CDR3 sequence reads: CASSPGTGKWETQYF. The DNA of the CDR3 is TGTGCCAGCAGCCCTGGGACAGGGAAATGGGAGACCCAGTACTTC.

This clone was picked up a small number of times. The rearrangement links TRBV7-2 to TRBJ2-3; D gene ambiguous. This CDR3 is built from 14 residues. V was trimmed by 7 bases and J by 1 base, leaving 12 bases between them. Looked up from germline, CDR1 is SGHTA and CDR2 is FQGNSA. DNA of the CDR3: TGTGCCAGCACCCAAGATAGTGGCACAGATACGCAGTATTTT. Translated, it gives CASTQDSGTDTQYF.

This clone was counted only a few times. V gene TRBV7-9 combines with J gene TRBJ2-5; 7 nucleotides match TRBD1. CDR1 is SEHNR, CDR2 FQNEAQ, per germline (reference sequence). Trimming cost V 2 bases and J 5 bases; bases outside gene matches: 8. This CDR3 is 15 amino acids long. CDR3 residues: CASSLLSGQRETQYF. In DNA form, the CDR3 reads TGTGCCAGCAGCTTACTTTCGGGACAGAGGGAGACCCAGTACTTC.

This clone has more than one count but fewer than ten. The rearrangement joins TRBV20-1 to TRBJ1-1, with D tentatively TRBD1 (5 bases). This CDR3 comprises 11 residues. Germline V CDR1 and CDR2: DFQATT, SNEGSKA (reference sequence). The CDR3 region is CRVGGDTEAFF. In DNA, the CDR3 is TGCAGGGTCGGGGGGGACACTGAAGCTTTCTTT.

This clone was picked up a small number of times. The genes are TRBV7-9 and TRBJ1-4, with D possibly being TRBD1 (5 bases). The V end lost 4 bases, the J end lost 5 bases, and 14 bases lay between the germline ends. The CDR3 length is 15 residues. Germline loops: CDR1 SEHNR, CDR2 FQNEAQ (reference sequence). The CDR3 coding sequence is TGTGCCAGCAGCTATACCGGGACTGTGAATGAAAAACTGTTTTTT. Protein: CASSYTGTVNEKLFF.

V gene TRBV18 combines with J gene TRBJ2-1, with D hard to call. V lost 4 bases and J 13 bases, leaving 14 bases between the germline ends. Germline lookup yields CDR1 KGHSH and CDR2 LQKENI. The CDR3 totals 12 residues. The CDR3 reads CASSLPNDNQFF. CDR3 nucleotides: TGTGCCAGCTCACTCCCCAATGATAACCAGTTCTTC.

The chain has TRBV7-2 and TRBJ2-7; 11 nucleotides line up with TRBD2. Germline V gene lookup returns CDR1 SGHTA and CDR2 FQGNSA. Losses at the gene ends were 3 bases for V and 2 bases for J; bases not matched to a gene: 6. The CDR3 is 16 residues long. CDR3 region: CASSFQLAGGPYEQYF. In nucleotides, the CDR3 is TGTGCCAGCAGCTTCCAGCTAGCGGGGGGTCCCTACGAGCAGTACTTC.

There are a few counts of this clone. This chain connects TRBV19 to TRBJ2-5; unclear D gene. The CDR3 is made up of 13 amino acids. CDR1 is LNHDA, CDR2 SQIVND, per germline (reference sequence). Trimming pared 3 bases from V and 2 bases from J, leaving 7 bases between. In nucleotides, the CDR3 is TGTGCCAGTAGTATCCAGAGACAAGAGACCCAGTACTTC. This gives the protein CASSIQRQETQYF.

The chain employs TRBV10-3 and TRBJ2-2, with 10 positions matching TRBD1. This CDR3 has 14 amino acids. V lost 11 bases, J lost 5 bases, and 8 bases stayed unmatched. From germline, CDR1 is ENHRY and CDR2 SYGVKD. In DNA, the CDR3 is TGTGCCGTTACCGGGACAGGGGTGACCGGGGAGCTGTTTTTT. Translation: CAVTGTGVTGELFF.

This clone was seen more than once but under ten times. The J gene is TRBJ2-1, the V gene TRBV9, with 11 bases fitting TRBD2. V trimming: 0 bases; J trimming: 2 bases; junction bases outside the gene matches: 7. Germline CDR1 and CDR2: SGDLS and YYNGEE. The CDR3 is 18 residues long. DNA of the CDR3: TGTGCCAGCAGCGTAGCCACTAGCGGGAGTGTGGCCTACAATGAGCAGTTCTTC. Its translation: CASSVATSGSVAYNEQFF.

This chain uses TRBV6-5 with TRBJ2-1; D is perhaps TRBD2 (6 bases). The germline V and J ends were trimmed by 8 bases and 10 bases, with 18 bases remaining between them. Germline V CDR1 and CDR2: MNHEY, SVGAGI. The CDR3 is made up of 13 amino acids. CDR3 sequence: CASGRTTDREQFF. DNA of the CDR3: TGTGCCAGCGGGCGGACTACCGATAGGGAGCAGTTCTTC.

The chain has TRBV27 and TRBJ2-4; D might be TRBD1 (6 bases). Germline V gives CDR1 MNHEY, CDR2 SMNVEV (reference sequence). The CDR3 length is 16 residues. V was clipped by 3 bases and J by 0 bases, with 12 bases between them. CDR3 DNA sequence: TGTGCCAGCAGTTTCCTAGAAGGGGGAGCCAAAAACATTCAGTACTTC. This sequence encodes CASSFLEGGAKNIQYF.

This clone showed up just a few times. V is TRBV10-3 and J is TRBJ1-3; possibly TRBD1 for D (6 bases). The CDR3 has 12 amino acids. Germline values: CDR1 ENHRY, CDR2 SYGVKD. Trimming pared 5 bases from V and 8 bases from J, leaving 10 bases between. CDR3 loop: CAISIQGHTIYF. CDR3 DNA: TGTGCCATCAGTATACAGGGTCACACCATATATTTT.

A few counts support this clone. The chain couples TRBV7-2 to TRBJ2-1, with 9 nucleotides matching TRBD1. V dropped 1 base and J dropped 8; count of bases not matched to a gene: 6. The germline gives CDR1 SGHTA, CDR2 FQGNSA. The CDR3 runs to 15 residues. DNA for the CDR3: TGTGCCAGCAGCTTAGATTCCACAGGGGGCTATGAGCAGTTCTTC. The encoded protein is CASSLDSTGGYEQFF.

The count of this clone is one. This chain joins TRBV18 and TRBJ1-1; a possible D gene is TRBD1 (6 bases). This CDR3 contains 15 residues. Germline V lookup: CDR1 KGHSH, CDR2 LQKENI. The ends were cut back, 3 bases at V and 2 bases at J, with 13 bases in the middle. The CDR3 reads CASSPLQGPNTEAFF. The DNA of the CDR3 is TGTGCCAGCTCACCGCTACAGGGTCCCAACACTGAAGCTTTCTTT.

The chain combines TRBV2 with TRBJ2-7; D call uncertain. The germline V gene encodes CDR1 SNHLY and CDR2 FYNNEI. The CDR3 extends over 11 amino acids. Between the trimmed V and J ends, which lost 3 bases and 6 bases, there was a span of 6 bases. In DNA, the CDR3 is TGTGCCAGCAGTGATTTCGGCGAGCAGTACGTC. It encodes CASSDFGEQYV.